A selection of T cell receptor beta chains follows, all from one sample in a study of blood T cell repertoires in COVID-19. Only in-frame clones appear in the TCRdb table, and some are missing; sequencing was by immunoSEQ multiplex PCR. The table lists tens of thousands of clones, 65% to 85% of them singletons. The sequenced material came from peripheral blood. Receptors originate from a woman of 80 years or more with acute or convalescent COVID-19. Both conserved end residues are part of each CDR3. Each record gives: clone size, J gene, V gene, D gene, CDR3 DNA, CDR3 protein. The D gene is left open where the match is weak. Not every row has a clone size; where given, it reads once, few, many or a size class.

>few|TRBJ1-4|TRBV4-2|.
TGTGCCAGCAGCCAGACTGACAGGCGTTCTCCCGAACTGTTTTTT
CASSQTDRRSPELFF
>.|TRBJ2-2|TRBV19|.
TGTGCCAGTAGTAGTACTATCACCGGGGAGCTGTTTTTT
CASSSTITGELFF
>.|TRBJ2-2|TRBV7-8|TRBD2
TGTGCCAGCAGCTTACGACTAGCGGGACTCACCGGGGAGCTGTTTTTT
CASSLRLAGLTGELFF
>.|TRBJ2-7|TRBV10-3|.
TGTGCCATCAGCCGAGTCCCCCATTACGAGCAGTACTTC
CAISRVPHYEQYF
>once|TRBJ2-3|TRBV5-1|.
TGCGCCAGCAGCTTGGGAGCAGATACGCAGTATTTT
CASSLGADTQYF
>.|TRBJ2-7|TRBV28|TRBD1
TGTGCCAGCACCTCCCCGGACAGGGGTCGGTACGAGCAGTACTTC
CASTSPDRGRYEQYF
>.|TRBJ2-7|TRBV27|TRBD1
TGTGCCAGCAGTTTCCTCTCGACAGGGTCCTACGAGCAGTACTTC
CASSFLSTGSYEQYF
>.|TRBJ1-2|TRBV19|TRBD1
TGTGCCAGTAGTATAACGGGACAGGGGGCCGGCTACACCTTC
CASSITGQGAGYTF
>.|TRBJ2-7|TRBV4-3|TRBD2
TGCGCCAGCAGCCAGGGACTAGCGGGAGCATACGAGCAGTACTTC
CASSQGLAGAYEQYF
>once|TRBJ1-1|TRBV6-5|TRBD1
TGTGCCAGCATCGACAGGGGAACTTCCGAAGCTTTCTTT
CASIDRGTSEAFF
>.|TRBJ2-2|TRBV5-8|TRBD1
TGTGCCAGCAGTCCGGGACAGGGGGGAACTGCGAACACCGGGGAGCTGTTTTTT
CASSPGQGGTANTGELFF
>.|TRBJ2-3|TRBV6-5|TRBD2
TGTGCCAGCAGTTACAGGGCTAGCGGGCCAACAGATACGCAGTATTTT
CASSYRASGPTDTQYF
>few|TRBJ2-1|TRBV5-1|.
TGCGCCAGCAGCTGGGGCCAGAGGACGAATGAGCAGTTCTTC
CASSWGQRTNEQFF
>.|TRBJ2-1|TRBV7-2|.
TGTGCCAGCAGCTTAGTGTTGGGCTCTGGCAATGAGCAGTTCTTC
CASSLVLGSGNEQFF
>.|TRBJ2-1|TRBV10-3|TRBD2
TGTGCCATCAGTGAGGATAGCGGGAGGGAGCAGTTCTTC
CAISEDSGREQFF
>.|TRBJ1-6|TRBV10-3|TRBD1
TGTGCCATCAGTCCCGGGACAGAAAATTCACCCCTCCACTTT
CAISPGTENSPLHF
>.|TRBJ1-5|TRBV19|TRBD1
TGTGCCAGTAGTATAGAGGGACAGGGTTTCCAGCCCCAGCATTTT
CASSIEGQGFQPQHF
>.|TRBJ2-5|TRBV11-3|.
TGTGCCAGCAGCTTAGAAGGGGTAGAGACCCAGTACTTC
CASSLEGVETQYF
>.|TRBJ1-1|TRBV6-5|TRBD1
TGTGCCAGCAGTCTACAGGGGGCCGTGAACACTGAAGCTTTCTTT
CASSLQGAVNTEAFF
>.|TRBJ2-7|TRBV6-5|TRBD2
TGTGCCAGCACGATTTTAGCGGGGGGAGACGGCGAGCAGTACTTC
CASTILAGGDGEQYF
>.|TRBJ1-4|TRBV18|TRBD1
TGTGCCAGCTCACAGGGGGCGAATGAAAAACTGTTTTTT
CASSQGANEKLFF
>once|TRBJ1-5|TRBV18|.
TGTGCCAGCTCACCGGAGACCGACTCTTATAGCAATCAGCCCCAGCATTTT
CASSPETDSYSNQPQHF
>.|TRBJ2-7|TRBV21-1|.
TGTGCCACCCTAAGAGAACAGGGGGCTTGCGAGCAGTACTTC
CATLREQGACEQYF
>.|TRBJ2-5|TRBV7-9|.
TGTGCCAGCAGCCCAGGGGGGCGCCAAGAGACCCAGTACTTC
CASSPGGRQETQYF
>.|TRBJ1-5|TRBV7-2|TRBD1
TGTGCCAGCAGCCCAGGACAGGGCCAGCCCCAGCATTTT
CASSPGQGQPQHF
>.|TRBJ2-7|TRBV2|TRBD2
TGTGCCAGCAATGCAAGACTAGCGGGAGACTCCGAGCAGTACTTC
CASNARLAGDSEQYF
>.|TRBJ2-1|TRBV29-1|TRBD1
TGCAGCGTTGCCGGACAGGCGTACAATGAGCAGTTCTTC
CSVAGQAYNEQFF
>.|TRBJ2-1|TRBV6-4|TRBD1
TGTGCCAGGAACCGGGACAGCCTCTACAATGAGCAGTTCTTC
CARNRDSLYNEQFF
>few|TRBJ1-5|TRBV3-1/TRBV3-2|TRBD1
TGTGCCAGCAGCCCCGGGACAGGGTTCGAACAGCCCCAGCATTTT
CASSPGTGFEQPQHF
>many|TRBJ1-5|TRBV21-1|.
TGTGCCAGCAGCAGCACCGGGACAGGGGGCAATCAGCCCCAGCATTTT
CASSSTGTGGNQPQHF
>few|TRBJ1-5|TRBV24-1|TRBD1
TGTGCCACCAGTGATTCAGGCGGACAGGGGGCACCCGGTCAGCCCCAGCATTTT
CATSDSGGQGAPGQPQHF
>few|TRBJ2-3|TRBV24-1|.
TGTGCCACCAGTGACACCCGACAGAGACAGTATTTT
CATSDTRQRQYF
>.|TRBJ2-7|TRBV6-5|.
TGTGCCAGCAGTTACTCTGACAGCTCCTACGAGCAGTACTTC
CASSYSDSSYEQYF
>.|TRBJ1-2|TRBV24-1|.
TGTGCCACCAGTGGAGGGAATAACTATGGCTACACCTTC
CATSGGNNYGYTF
>.|TRBJ1-2|TRBV29-1|.
TGCAGCGTTCTCAGGACACAAGATGTTTACTATGGCTACACCTTC
CSVLRTQDVYYGYTF
>.|TRBJ1-2|TRBV6-5|.
TGTGCCAGCAGCCCGAGGGCCGGAACCACCTATGGCTACACCTTC
CASSPRAGTTYGYTF
>.|TRBJ2-3|TRBV10-3|.
TGTGCCATCAGAGATTGGTCCGGGGCAGATACGCAGTATTTT
CAIRDWSGADTQYF
>.|TRBJ2-5|TRBV7-2|TRBD1
TGTGCCAGCAGCTCAGGGACAGCTTTAGAGACCCAGTACTTC
CASSSGTALETQYF
>.|TRBJ2-3|TRBV5-1|TRBD1
TGCGCCAGCAGCTACGGGACAGGGGGTCGTCGGGGCACAGATACGCAGTATTTT
CASSYGTGGRRGTDTQYF